This T cell receptor (beta chain) was found in a study of human T cells and chemical hapten exposure (dated by TCRdb to the early 2020s). As for the study more broadly: For sensitization, 2% DPC in acetone was applied to a 2 cm by 2 cm area of upper inner arm skin. Throughout the roughly 25-week study period, patients were also given weekly therapeutic DPC doses on the scalp. Patch testing was performed on the upper back with Finn chambers containing 0.01% DPC, and the patch tests were scored after 6 days according to International Contact Dermatitis Research Group standards. The patient cohort, mostly female, included alopecia areata with under or over 50% scalp involvement, alopecia totalis and alopecia universalis. The libraries were sequenced as a pool, and the TCR yield per sample differed mostly because of small variations in library volumes within the pool. This study followed changes in the peripheral blood TCR repertoire in vivo during primary and secondary sensitization of alopecia patients to the hapten diphenylcyclopropenone (DPC). Blood was sampled from patients pre-sensitization (week 0) and at 2, 6 and about 24 weeks after DPC sensitization. About 27 alopecia patients gave blood for TCR sequencing at one to four time points (pre-sensitization, 2, 6 and 24 weeks).

Taken with the paper, the label for time point translates to: pre-sensitization, week 0. Per the publication, the treatment or condition label means: therapeutic diphenylcyclopropenone sensitization with weekly scalp DPC. At each patch-test visit, blood was drawn before the patch test was applied. Patients were considered eligible if aged 18 to 70, diagnosed with alopecia and deemed suitable for DPC therapy, and patients were excluded if pregnant. Total RNA was isolated from unfractionated whole blood collected in Tempus Blood RNA tubes. Libraries were built with RACE. Sequenced using a NextSeq 500. During library preparation, unique molecular identifiers were attached to individual cDNA molecules so that TCRs could be counted in a quantitative, reproducible way. Each blood RNA sample was used to sequence both TCR alpha and TCR beta chains. From the authors' description of their analysis: The median number of TCRs per sample was roughly 94,000, ranging from about 20,000 to 690,600. The Decombinator software suite was used to annotate the V, J and CDR3 of the TCR reads. For PS versus PT1 abundance plots, all samples were subsampled to the same number of TCRs (28,000). TCRs were defined as expanded if absent before sensitization and observed at least eight times at the 2-week time point. TCRdb's own reprocessing of the public reads used fastp at Q25 and MiXCR and kept productive beta chains. Merged by CDR3 protein, the rows form single entries marked with the most common genes and DNA. Here the V and J calls rest on TCRdb's processing, not on the authors' analysis. The sample table contains 100,000 to 150,000 distinct CDR3 sequences; only one count was recorded for 13% of them. Clones ranked in the top ten supply approximately 2.6% of the sample.

CDR3 length: 15 amino acids, cysteine to phenylalanine. Only the CDR3 portion is preserved as DNA: 45 bases, with reading frame beginning at the first base. The junction shows trimming of 6 bases on V and 2 bases on J, plus 16 bases between the germline ends. In the germline V gene (reference sequence), CDR1 corresponds to LNHDA and CDR2 to SQIVND. On the study overall, not on this receptor specifically: Because every patient had alopecia, a presumed autoimmune disease, the patients' immune response might differ from that of healthy individuals. After repeated subsampling, the strength of the expansion versus patch-test correlation and the threshold at which it became significant changed. No change with DPC sensitization was found in the number of TCRs above 1 in 1000 frequency, and no evidence of global repertoire structure alterations was found. Patch test score was positively correlated with the number of PT1 expanded TCRs, with significance at thresholds 8, 16 and 32 but not at 4. Expanded TCRs formed significantly more large CDR3 similarity clusters than pre-sensitization or healthy control sets, consistent with antigen-driven responses.

In regard to this clonotype: Its antigen remains undetermined. No qualities accompany the bases; no much larger clone lies one base away.

Material: whole blood, obtained in connection with sensitization to the hapten diphenylcyclopropenone (DPC). This receptor was identified in a woman between 18 and 29 years old with alopecia areata. Some clones in this sample may be carry-over from other donors' samples. Recombination joined TRBV19 with TRBJ1-2, with TRBD1 as a weak D call on 5 bases. In nucleotides, the sequence is TGTGCCAGTAGACGGGGGACCCCCCAGAACTATGGCTACACCTTC. It is translated as CASRRGTPQNYGYTF.